This T cell receptor beta chain came from a study of T cells in localized non-small cell lung cancer (dated by TCRdb to 2018 to 2020). For the wider study: T cell repertoires of about 240 early-stage NSCLC patients were analyzed, with tumors being compared against uninvolved tumor-adjacent lungs. The cohort was made up of approximately 250 treatment-naive NSCLC patients whose localized lung tumors had been resected. Of the NSCLC patients, 129 were male and about a hundred were female, and the mean age was around 70 years.

Overall study outcomes, separate from this receptor: The highest T cell clonality was observed in uninvolved tumor-adjacent lung, where clonality exceeded that of tumor, suggesting that antigenic responses were more focused in uninvolved tumor-adjacent lung. Because multi-region tumor sequencing was not performed, intratumor heterogeneity could not be ruled out. Of the top 100 tumor clones, a median of 57 were detected in paired uninvolved adjacent lung; 28 were also among that lung's top 100. Because of the exploratory design, TCR variables were selected using unadjusted p-values without false-discovery rate correction. Longer overall survival was associated with higher blood T cell density, whereas shorter survival was associated with higher adjacent-lung clonality.

The immunoSEQ Assay was used to sequence TCR beta CDR3 regions from DNA. For the original study's pipeline: T cell density was computed as TCR beta template counts normalized to usable DNA estimated by amplifying housekeeping genes. The preseqR package was used to estimate richness by extrapolating to 400,000 templates for PBMC samples and to 120,000 templates for tissue samples. Clonality was taken to be one minus Pielou's evenness. Tissue-enriched TCRs were identified by differential abundance testing using productive amino-acid clonotypes, minimum total count 5 and alpha 0.1. Repertoire overlap between compartments was quantified with the Jaccard Index and Morisita Overlap Index. GLIPH clustered TCR beta CDR3s with public tetramer-defined viral CDR3s; viral motifs required at least three viral sequences plus V-gene enrichment. TCRdb stores this immuneACCESS table with in-frame sequences only. Part of the clones is absent; in the studies checked, under half of the shortfall reflects unresolved V genes, and no reason is known for the rest. V and J calls and clone size come straight from that table; D and trimming were deduced from the DNA. The sample has some 41,000 clones on record, 90% to 95% of them singletons. Clones ranked in the top ten supply about 10% of the sample.

At diagnosis, peripheral blood, uninvolved tumor-adjacent lung and tumor were collected and stored as a combination of fresh-frozen and FFPE material. Blood samples were analyzed as peripheral blood mononuclear cells for TCR repertoire profiling. CDR1 and CDR2 (MNHEY, SVGAGI) derive from the germline V gene. For this chain, trimming is 5 bases at the V end and 10 bases at the J end, and the number of junction bases without a gene match is 6. The CDR3, cysteine through phenylalanine, is 13 amino acids long. Only the CDR3 DNA is retained, 39 bases long and in frame from the first base. To note about this clone: It has no known antigen specificity. No much larger clone exists at a distance of one base, and base qualities are not known.

Sequencing used PBMCs, obtained before any cancer treatment. The chain uses TRBV6-5 and TRBJ1-4; the junction holds 8 bases that match TRBD1. This receptor was identified in a woman aged 40-75 years with stage II lung adenocarcinoma. The CDR3 region: CASSVDRAAKLFF. The nucleotide sequence reads as follows: TGTGCCAGCAGTGTGGACAGGGCGGCAAAACTGTTTTTT.